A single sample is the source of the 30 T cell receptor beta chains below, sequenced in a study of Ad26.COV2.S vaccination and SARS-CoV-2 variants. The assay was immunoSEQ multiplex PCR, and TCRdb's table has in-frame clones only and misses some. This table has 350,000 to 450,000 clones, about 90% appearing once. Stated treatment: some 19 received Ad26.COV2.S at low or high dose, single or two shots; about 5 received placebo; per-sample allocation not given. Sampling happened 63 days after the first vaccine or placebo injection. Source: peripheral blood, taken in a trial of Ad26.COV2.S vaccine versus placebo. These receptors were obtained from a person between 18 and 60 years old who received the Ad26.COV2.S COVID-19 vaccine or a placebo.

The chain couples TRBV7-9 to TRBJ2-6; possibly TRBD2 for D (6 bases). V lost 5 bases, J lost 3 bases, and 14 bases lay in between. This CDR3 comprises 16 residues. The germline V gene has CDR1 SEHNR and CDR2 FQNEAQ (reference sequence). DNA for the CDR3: TGTGCCAGCAGCCCACCCGGGGGTGTTGGGGCCAACGTCCTGACTTTC. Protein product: CASSPPGGVGANVLTF.

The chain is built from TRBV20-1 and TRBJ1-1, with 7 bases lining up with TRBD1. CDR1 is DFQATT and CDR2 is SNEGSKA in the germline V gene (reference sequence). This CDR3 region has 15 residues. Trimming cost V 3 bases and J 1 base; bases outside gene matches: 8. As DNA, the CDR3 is TGCAGTGCTAGTCTCCGGACAGGAAAGAACACTGAAGCTTTCTTT. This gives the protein CSASLRTGKNTEAFF.

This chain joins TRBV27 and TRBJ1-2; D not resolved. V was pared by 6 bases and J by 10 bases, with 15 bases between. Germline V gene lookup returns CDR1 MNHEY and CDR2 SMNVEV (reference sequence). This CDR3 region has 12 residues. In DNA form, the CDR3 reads TGTGCCAGCAGCCCCCGTACGCGGTCCTACACCTTC. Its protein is CASSPRTRSYTF.

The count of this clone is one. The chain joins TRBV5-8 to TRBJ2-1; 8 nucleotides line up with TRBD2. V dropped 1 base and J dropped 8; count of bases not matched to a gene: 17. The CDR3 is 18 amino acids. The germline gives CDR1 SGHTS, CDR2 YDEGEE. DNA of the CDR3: TGTGCCAGCAGCTTGTGGGTCCGGTCGGGGGGGCCTGGGGATGAGCAGTTCTTC. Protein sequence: CASSLWVRSGGPGDEQFF.

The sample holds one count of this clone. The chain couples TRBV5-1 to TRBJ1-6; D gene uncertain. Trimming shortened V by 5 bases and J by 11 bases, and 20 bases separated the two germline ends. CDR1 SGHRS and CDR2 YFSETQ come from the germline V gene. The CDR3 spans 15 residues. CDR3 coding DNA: TGCGCCAGCAGACTCAGGACCTCAATCGAGCCACCCCTCCACTTT. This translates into CASRLRTSIEPPLHF.

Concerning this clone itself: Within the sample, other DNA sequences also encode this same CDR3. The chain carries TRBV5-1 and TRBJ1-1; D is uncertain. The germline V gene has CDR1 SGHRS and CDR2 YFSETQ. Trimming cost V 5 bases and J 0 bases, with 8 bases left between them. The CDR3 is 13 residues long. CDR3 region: CASSLDLNTEAFF. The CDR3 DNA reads TGCGCCAGCAGTCTGGACCTGAACACTGAAGCTTTCTTT.

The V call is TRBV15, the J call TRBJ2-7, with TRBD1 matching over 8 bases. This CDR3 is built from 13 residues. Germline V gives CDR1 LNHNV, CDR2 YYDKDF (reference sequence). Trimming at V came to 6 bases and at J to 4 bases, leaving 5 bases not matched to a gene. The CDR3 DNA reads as TGTGCCACCAGAGACAGGGGAGGATACGAGCAGTACTTC. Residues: CATRDRGGYEQYF.

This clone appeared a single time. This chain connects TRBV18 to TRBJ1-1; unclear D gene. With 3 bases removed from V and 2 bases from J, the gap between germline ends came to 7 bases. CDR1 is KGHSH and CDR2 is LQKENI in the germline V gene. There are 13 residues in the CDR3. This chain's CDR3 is CASSPPNNTEAFF. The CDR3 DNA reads TGTGCCAGCTCACCCCCGAATAACACTGAAGCTTTCTTT.

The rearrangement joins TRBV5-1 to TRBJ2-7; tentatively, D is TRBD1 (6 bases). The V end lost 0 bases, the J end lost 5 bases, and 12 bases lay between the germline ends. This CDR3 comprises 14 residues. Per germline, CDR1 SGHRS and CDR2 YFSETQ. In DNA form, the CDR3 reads TGCGCCAGCAGCTTGGACGGGACATACGACGAGCAGTACTTC. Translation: CASSLDGTYDEQYF.

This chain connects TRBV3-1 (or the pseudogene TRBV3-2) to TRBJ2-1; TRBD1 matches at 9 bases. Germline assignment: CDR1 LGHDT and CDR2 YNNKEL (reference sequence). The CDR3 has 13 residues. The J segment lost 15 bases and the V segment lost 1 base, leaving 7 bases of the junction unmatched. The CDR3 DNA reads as TGTGCCAGCAGCCAAGGCGACACAGGGGGCGGGTTCTTC. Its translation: CASSQGDTGGGFF.

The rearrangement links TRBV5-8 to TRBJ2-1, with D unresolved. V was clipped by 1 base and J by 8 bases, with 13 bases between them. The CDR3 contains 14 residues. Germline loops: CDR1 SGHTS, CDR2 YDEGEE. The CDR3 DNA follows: TGTGCCAGCAGCTTGTATCTTAGTAGGCATGAGCAGTTCTTC. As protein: CASSLYLSRHEQFF. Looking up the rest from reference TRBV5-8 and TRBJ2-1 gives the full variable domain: EAGVTQSPTHLIKTRGQQATLRCSPISGHTSVYWYQQALGLGLQFLLWYDEGEERNRGNFPPRFSGRQFPNYSSELNVNALELEDSALYLCASSLYLSRHEQFFGPGTRLTVL.

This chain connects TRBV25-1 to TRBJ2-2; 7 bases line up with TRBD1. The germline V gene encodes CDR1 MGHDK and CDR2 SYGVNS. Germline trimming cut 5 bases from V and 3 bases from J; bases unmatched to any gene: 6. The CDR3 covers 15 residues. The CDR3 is CASSWYRGDTGELFF. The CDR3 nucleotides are TGTGCCAGCAGTTGGTACAGGGGCGACACCGGGGAGCTGTTTTTT.

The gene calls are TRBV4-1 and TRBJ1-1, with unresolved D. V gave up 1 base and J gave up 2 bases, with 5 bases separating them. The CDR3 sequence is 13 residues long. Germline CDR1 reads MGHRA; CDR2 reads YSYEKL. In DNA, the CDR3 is TGCGCCAGCAGCCAAGGCCCCAACACTGAAGCTTTCTTT. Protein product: CASSQGPNTEAFF.

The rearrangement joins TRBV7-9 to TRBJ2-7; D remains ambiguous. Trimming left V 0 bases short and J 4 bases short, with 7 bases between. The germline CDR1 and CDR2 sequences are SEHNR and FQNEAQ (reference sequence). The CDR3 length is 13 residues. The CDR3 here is CASSLALGYEQYF. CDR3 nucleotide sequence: TGTGCCAGCAGCTTAGCGCTCGGGTACGAGCAGTACTTC.

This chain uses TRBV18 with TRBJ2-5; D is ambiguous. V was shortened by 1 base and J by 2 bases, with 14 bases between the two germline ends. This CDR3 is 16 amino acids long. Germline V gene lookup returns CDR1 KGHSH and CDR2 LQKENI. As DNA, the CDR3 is TGTGCCAGCTCACCACTTCCTCCGGCTGGTCAAGAGACCCAGTACTTC. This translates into CASSPLPPAGQETQYF.

The CDR3 is CATSDRSGTGNTGELFF. CDR3 sequence (DNA): TGTGCCACCAGTGATCGTTCCGGGACAGGGAACACCGGGGAGCTGTTTTTT. The J gene is TRBJ2-2, the V gene TRBV24-1, with TRBD1 matching over 8 bases. With V trimmed by 3 bases and J by 1 base, 6 bases remained unmatched. CDR1 is KGHDR, CDR2 SFDVKD, per germline. The CDR3 consists of 17 residues.

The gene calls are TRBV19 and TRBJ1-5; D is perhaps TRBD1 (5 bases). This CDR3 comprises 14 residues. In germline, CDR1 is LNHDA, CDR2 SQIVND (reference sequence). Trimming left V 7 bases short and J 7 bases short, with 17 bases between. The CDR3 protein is CASNNGRAPQPQHF. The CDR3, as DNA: TGTGCCAGTAATAATGGCAGGGCACCCCAGCCCCAGCATTTT.

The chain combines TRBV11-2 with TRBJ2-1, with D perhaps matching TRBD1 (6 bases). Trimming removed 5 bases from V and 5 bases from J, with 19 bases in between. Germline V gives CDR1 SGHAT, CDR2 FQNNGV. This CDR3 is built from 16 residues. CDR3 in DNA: TGTGCCAGCAGCGATCAGAGGGGACAAGTGAACAATGAGCAGTTCTTC. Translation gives CASSDQRGQVNNEQFF.

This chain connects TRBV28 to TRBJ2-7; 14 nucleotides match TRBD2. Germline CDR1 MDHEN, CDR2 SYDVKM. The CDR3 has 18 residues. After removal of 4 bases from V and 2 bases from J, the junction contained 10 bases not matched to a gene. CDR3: CASSSLTSGGGFTYEQYF. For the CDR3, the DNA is TGTGCCAGCAGTTCACTGACTAGCGGGGGGGGTTTTACCTACGAGCAGTACTTC.

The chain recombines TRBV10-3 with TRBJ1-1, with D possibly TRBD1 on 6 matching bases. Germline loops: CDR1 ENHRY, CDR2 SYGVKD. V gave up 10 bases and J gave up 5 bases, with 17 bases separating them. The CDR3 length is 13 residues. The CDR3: CAKETGKGTEAFF. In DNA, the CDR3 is TGTGCCAAAGAAACAGGGAAGGGGACTGAAGCTTTCTTT.

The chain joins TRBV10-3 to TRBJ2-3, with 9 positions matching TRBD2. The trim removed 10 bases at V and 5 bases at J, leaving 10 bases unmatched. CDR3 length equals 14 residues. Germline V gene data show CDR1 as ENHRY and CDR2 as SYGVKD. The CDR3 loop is CATRGGGAGDTQYF. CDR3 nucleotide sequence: TGTGCCACCAGGGGCGGGGGGGCCGGAGATACGCAGTATTTT.

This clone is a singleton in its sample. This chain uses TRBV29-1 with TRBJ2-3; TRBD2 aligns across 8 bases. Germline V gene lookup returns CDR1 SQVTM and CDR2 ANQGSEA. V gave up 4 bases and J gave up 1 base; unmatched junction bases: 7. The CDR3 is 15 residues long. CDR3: CSVAAISGGTDTQYF. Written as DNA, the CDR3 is TGCAGCGTTGCGGCTATTAGCGGGGGCACAGATACGCAGTATTTT.

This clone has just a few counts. Written as DNA, the CDR3 is TGTGCCAGCAGCTTAGCGAGGGGGACTAGCGAGGACCACGAGCAGTACTTC. It translates to CASSLARGTSEDHEQYF. This chain connects TRBV7-9 to TRBJ2-7, with 10 bases lining up with TRBD2. Germline lookup yields CDR1 SEHNR and CDR2 FQNEAQ (reference sequence). V gave up 0 bases and J gave up 5 bases; unmatched junction bases: 10. The CDR3 extends over 17 amino acids.

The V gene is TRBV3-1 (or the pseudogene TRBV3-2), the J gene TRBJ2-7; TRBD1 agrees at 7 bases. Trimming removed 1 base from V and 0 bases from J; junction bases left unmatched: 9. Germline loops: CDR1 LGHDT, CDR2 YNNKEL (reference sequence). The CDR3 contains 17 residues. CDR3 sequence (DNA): TGTGCCAGCAGCCAAGGGAACTGCCGGGACAGCTCCTACGAGCAGTACTTC. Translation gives CASSQGNCRDSSYEQYF.

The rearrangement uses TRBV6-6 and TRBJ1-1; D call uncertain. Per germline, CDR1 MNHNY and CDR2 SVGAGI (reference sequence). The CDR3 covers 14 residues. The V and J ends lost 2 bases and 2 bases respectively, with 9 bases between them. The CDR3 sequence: CASSYGQDNTEAFF. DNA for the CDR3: TGTGCCAGCAGTTACGGTCAAGATAACACTGAAGCTTTCTTT.

The CDR3, as DNA: TGTGCCAGCAGCCTACAGGGGGCGAGAGAGGAAGCTTTCTTT. Protein sequence: CASSLQGAREEAFF. The chain links TRBV3-1 (or the pseudogene TRBV3-2) to TRBJ1-1; 9 bases agree with TRBD1. Looked up from germline, CDR1 is LGHDT and CDR2 is YNNKEL (reference sequence). The CDR3 loop spans 14 amino acids. Losses at the gene ends were 4 bases for V and 8 bases for J; bases not matched to a gene: 8.

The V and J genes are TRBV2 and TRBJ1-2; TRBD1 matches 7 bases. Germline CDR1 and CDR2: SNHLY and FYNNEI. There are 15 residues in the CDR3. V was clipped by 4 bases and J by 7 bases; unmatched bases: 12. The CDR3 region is CASSGDRGRRSGYTF. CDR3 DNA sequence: TGTGCCAGCAGTGGTGATAGGGGGCGGAGAAGTGGCTACACCTTC.

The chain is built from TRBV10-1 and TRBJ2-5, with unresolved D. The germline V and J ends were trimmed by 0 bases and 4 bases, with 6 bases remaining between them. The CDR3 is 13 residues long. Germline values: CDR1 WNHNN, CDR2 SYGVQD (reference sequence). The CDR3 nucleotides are TGCGCCAGCAGTGAGTCGAGTCTAGAGACCCAGTACTTC. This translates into CASSESSLETQYF.

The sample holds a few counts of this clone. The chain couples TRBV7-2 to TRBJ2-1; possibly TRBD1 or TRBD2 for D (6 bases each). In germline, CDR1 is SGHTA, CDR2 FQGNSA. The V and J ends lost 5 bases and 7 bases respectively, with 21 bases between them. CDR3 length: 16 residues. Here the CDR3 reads CASSLGLWGAKNEQFF. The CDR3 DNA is TGTGCCAGCAGCCTTGGACTTTGGGGGGCCAAGAATGAGCAGTTCTTC.

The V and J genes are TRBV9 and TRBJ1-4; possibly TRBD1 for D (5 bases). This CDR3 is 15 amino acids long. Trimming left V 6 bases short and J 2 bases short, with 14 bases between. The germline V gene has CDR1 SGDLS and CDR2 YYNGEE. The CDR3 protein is CASNGEGTTNEKLFF. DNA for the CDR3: TGTGCCAGCAATGGGGAGGGGACTACTAATGAAAAACTGTTTTTT. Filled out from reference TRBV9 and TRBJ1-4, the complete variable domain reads DSGVTQTPKHLITATGQRVTLRCSPRSGDLSVYWYQQSLDQGLQFLIQYYNGEERAKGNILERFSAQQFPDLHSELNLSSLELGDSALYFCASNGEGTTNEKLFFGSGTQLSVL.